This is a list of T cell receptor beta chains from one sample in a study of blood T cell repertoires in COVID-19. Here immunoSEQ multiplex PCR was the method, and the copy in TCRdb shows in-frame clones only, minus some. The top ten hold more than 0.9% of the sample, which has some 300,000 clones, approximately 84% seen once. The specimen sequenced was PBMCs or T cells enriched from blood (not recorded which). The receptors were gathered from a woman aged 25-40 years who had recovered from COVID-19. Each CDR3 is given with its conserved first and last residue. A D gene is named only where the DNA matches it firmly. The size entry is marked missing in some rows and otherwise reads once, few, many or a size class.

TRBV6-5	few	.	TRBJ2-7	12	TGTGCCAGCAGTTACTCCCGGGACGAGCAGTACTTC	CASSYSRDEQYF
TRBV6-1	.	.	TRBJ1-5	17	TGTGCCAGCAGTGAGCGGGGGGGACACCTCGGGAATCAGCCCCAGCATTTT	CASSERGGHLGNQPQHF
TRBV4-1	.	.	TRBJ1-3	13	TGCGCCAGCGGCGGCGGCTCTGGAAACACCATATATTTT	CASGGGSGNTIYF
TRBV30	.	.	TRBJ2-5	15	TGTGCCTGGACCCATGGGGGGGGCGCGGGTGAGACCCAGTACTTC	CAWTHGGGAGETQYF
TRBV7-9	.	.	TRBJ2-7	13	TGTGCCAGCAGCTTAACCAGTTCCTACGAGCAGTACTTC	CASSLTSSYEQYF
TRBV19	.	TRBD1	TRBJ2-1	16	TGTGCCAGTAGTATAGTAGTTACAGGGGGCTCCAATGAGCAGTTCTTC	CASSIVVTGGSNEQFF
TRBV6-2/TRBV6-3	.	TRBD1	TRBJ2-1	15	TGTGCCAGCAGTTACTTCCGGACAGGGGATCTTGAGCAGTTCTTC	CASSYFRTGDLEQFF
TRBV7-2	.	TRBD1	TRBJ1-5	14	TGTGCCAGCAGCCGGACAGGGTCCGATCAGCCCCAGCATTTT	CASSRTGSDQPQHF
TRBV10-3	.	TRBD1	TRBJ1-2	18	TGTGCCATCAGGCCAAATCCGGGACAGGACGGTAAGGACTATGGCTACACCTTC	CAIRPNPGQDGKDYGYTF
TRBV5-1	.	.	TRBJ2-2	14	TGCGCCAGCAGCCGGGACTCGAACACCGGGGAGCTGTTTTTT	CASSRDSNTGELFF